This TCR beta chain appears in the sequencing data of a study of blood T cells in healthy people across ages. Germline V lookup: CDR1 SGHVS, CDR2 FNYEAQ. CDR3 length equals 15 residues. This clonotype was seen a handful of times. Its antigen is as yet unknown. Whole-study findings and limits: Among long-lived donors, naive CD4+ cells were more numerous and diversity higher than in aged donors.

The second PCR ran about 6 to 11 cycles with a sample-barcoded 5' primer and J-beta primers. Via MiXCR, TCRdb re-called the 5' RACE reads, giving one row per CDR3 protein. This table has about 1 million distinct CDR3 sequences, under 30% appearing once. This same sample was also part of a study on T cells of mothers and their children.

This clonotype originated in a girl aged 2 to 9 in good health. The chain recombines TRBV7-6 with TRBJ2-5; 8 bases map to TRBD1. The last part of the DNA fits TRBJ2-7 better; the J call may be wrong. Sequencing was performed on blood. The CDR3 DNA sequence: TGTGCCAGCAGCTTGGGACAGGCGTTACCGATCGAGCAGTACTTC. Its protein is CASSLGQALPIEQYF.